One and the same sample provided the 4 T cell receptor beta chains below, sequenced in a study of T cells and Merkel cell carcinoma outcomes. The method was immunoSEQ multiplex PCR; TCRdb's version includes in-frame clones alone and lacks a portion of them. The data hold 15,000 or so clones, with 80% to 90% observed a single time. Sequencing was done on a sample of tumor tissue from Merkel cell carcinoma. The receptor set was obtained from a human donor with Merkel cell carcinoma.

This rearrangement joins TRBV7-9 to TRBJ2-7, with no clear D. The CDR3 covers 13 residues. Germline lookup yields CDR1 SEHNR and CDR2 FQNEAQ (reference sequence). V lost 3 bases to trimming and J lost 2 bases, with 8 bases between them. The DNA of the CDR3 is TGTGCCAGCAGCTTCGGCGTTGCCTACGAGCAGTACTTC. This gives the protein CASSFGVAYEQYF.

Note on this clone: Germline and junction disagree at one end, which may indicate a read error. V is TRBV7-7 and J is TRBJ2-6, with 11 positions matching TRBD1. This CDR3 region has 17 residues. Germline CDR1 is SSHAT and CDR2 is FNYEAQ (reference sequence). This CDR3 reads CASSAGQGAAGANVLTF. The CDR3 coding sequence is TGTGCTAGCAGCGCAGGACAGGGGGCGGCTGGGGCCAACGTCCTGACTTTC.

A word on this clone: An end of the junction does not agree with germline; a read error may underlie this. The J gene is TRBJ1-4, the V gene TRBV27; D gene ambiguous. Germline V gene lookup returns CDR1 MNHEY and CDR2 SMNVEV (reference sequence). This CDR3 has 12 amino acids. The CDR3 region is CASSLYLQKRFF. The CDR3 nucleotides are TGTGCCAGCAGTTTGTACCTGCAAAAACGGTTTTTT.

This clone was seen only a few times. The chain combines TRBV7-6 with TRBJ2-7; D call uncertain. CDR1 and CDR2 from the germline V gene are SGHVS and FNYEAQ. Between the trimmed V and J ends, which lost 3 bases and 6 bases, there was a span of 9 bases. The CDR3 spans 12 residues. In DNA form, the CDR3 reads TGTGCCAGCAGCTTGGTAGAAGGCGAGCAGTACTTC. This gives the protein CASSLVEGEQYF. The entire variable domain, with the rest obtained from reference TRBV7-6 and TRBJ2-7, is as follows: GAGVSQSPRYKVTKRGQDVALRCDPISGHVSLYWYRQALGQGPEFLTYFNYEAQQDKSGLPNDRFSAERPEGSISTLTIQRTEQRDSAMYRCASSLVEGEQYFGPGTRLTVT.